Presented here are 5 T cell receptor beta chains from one specimen sequenced in a study of blood T cell repertoires in COVID-19. TCRdb keeps only in-frame clones here, not all; method: immunoSEQ multiplex PCR. The table includes about 160,000 clones, over 75% detected once. The sequencing input was peripheral blood. The origin of the receptors is a man aged 55 to 70 who had recovered from COVID-19.

V and J are TRBV21-1 and TRBJ1-6; TRBD1, the table's D call, was not compared with the DNA. TRBV21-1 is deemed a pseudogene. This CDR3 has 17 amino acids. The CDR3 here is CASSKFRARGYNSPLHF. In nucleotides, the CDR3 is TGTGCCAGCAGCAAATTCCGGGCCAGGGGCTATAATTCACCCCTCCACTTT.

The V call is TRBV7-6, the J call TRBJ2-7; D is ambiguous. The CDR3 contains 13 residues. Trimming removed 2 bases from V and 3 bases from J, with 8 bases in between. Germline V lookup: CDR1 SGHVS, CDR2 FNYEAQ. The CDR3 protein is CASSLSSRYEQYF. CDR3 sequence (DNA): TGTGCCAGCAGCTTAAGTAGCCGCTACGAGCAGTACTTC.

A few counts support this clone. The J gene is TRBJ1-4, the V gene TRBV12-3 or TRBV12-4; D is ambiguous. The CDR3 spans 13 residues. V was cut by 3 bases and J by 8 bases, with 10 bases left in between. CDR3 loop: CASSLFPAEKLFF. As DNA, the CDR3 is TGTGCCAGCAGTTTGTTCCCTGCGGAAAAACTGTTTTTT.

In this sample, this clone turned up a few times. The rearrangement joins TRBV4-1 to TRBJ1-3; D may be TRBD1 (5 bases). Per germline, CDR1 MGHRA and CDR2 YSYEKL. The CDR3 contains 16 residues. V lost 0 bases to trimming and J lost 0 bases, with 9 bases between them. The CDR3 region has the DNA TGCGCCAGCAGCCAAGATCGGACACTCTCTGGAAACACCATATATTTT. Translating it yields CASSQDRTLSGNTIYF.

The rearrangement links TRBV12-5 to TRBJ2-3; 8 bases match TRBD1. The CDR3 runs to 22 residues. The germline CDR1 and CDR2 sequences are LGHNT and FRNRAP. V dropped 7 bases and J dropped 0; count of bases not matched to a gene: 27. DNA for the CDR3: TGTGCTAGTGTTGAGCAGGGGGCTAGAAATACTACCAGCACAGTCAGCACAGATACGCAGTATTTT. Amino acid sequence: CASVEQGARNTTSTVSTDTQYF.